A selection of T cell receptor beta chains follows, all from one sample in a study of shared clonotypes between healthy human individuals. TCRdb's copy holds only in-frame clones and misses some; the assay was immunoSEQ multiplex PCR. The sample records a few million clones, around 93% being singletons. Sequenced sample: naive CD4+ T cells from PBMCs. The receptors were sampled from a man aged 18 to 29 in good health. Some clones in this sample may be carry-over from other donors' samples. The CDR3 runs from the conserved cysteine through the conserved F or W. D genes are given only for firm matches. Only part of the rows carry a size: once, few, many, or a class if the clone is expanded.

>TRBJ2-7|NA|TRBV6-1|NA
TGTGCCAGCAGTGGACAGGAAAGCTCCTACGAGCAGTACTTC
CASSGQESSYEQYF
>TRBJ1-1|NA|TRBV6-5|NA
TGTGCCAGCAAAACGGCCACTGAAGCTTTCTTT
CASKTATEAFF
>TRBJ2-7|NA|TRBV5-5|TRBD2
TGTGCCAGCATCCCAAGGGTAGCGGGAGGTCTCTCCTACGAGCAGTACTTC
CASIPRVAGGLSYEQYF
>TRBJ2-3|NA|TRBV7-3|TRBD1
TGTGCCAGCAGCCCGACAGGGCATAACACAGATACGCAGTATTTT
CASSPTGHNTDTQYF
>TRBJ2-1|NA|TRBV11-3|TRBD2
TGTGCCAGCAGCGCGGGGAGGGTTAGATACAATGAGCAGTTCTTC
CASSAGRVRYNEQFF
>TRBJ1-1|NA|TRBV9|NA
TGTGCCAGCAGCAAGACCTCCATGAGCGCTGAAGCTTTCTTT
CASSKTSMSAEAFF
>TRBJ2-5|NA|TRBV5-1|TRBD2
TGCGCCAGCAGCTTGGCCGGGGGACTAGCGGGACCTCAAGAGACCCAGTACTTC
CASSLAGGLAGPQETQYF
>TRBJ1-1|NA|TRBV6-6|TRBD1
TGTGCCAGCAGAGAAAGGAAGACAGGGGGCCGGACTGAAGCTTTCTTT
CASRERKTGGRTEAFF
>TRBJ2-1|once|TRBV7-9|TRBD2
TGTGCCAGCAGCCTCGGGACTAGCCCTGGGAATGAGCAGTTCTTC
CASSLGTSPGNEQFF
>TRBJ2-1|once|TRBV9|TRBD1
TGTGCCAGCAGTCCCAGGTCGGGACAGGGGGCAATAAATGAGCAGTTCTTC
CASSPRSGQGAINEQFF
>TRBJ1-4|once|TRBV5-1|NA
TGCGCCAGCAGCTCTGGACAGCCTAATGAAAAACTGTTTTTT
CASSSGQPNEKLFF
>TRBJ2-5|NA|TRBV5-1|TRBD1
TGCGCCAGCACGCGGACAGGGGGAAGTGAGACCCAGTACTTC
CASTRTGGSETQYF
>TRBJ2-7|NA|TRBV30|NA
TGTGCCTGGAGTGTAACTAGCTCCTACGAGCAGTACTTC
CAWSVTSSYEQYF
>TRBJ2-2|NA|TRBV28|TRBD1
TGTGCCAGCAGTTGGGGACAGGGTGTAAGCACCGGGGAGCTGTTTTTT
CASSWGQGVSTGELFF
>TRBJ2-3|NA|TRBV5-1|TRBD2
TGCGCCAGCAGCTTATCGAGCGGGAGTGGGTCAGATACGCAGTATTTT
CASSLSSGSGSDTQYF
>TRBJ1-2|NA|TRBV18|NA
TGTGCCAGCTCACCATTATCGGGGATCGATGGCTACACCTTC
CASSPLSGIDGYTF
>TRBJ2-7|NA|TRBV5-4|TRBD2
TGTGCCAGCAGCTTGGGGCTAGCGGGTAACGAGTACGAGCAGTACTTC
CASSLGLAGNEYEQYF
>TRBJ1-1|NA|TRBV29-1|NA
TGCAGCGTTAAGGGCAACAGGGTGGGAGCTTTCTTT
CSVKGNRVGAFF
>TRBJ2-1|NA|TRBV29-1|TRBD2
TGCAGCGCACCCCGGGACTACCAACACAATGAGCAGTTCTTC
CSAPRDYQHNEQFF
>TRBJ2-7|NA|TRBV7-2|TRBD1
TGTGCCAGCAGCGCAGGGACAGGGGGAGGCTACGAGCAGTACTTC
CASSAGTGGGYEQYF